This TCR beta chain was retrieved from a study of blood T cell repertoires in COVID-19. As for the study in general: The United States, Italy and Spain were the sources of the acute and convalescent COVID-19 samples. PBMCs, B-cell-depleted T cells, or T cells provided the cDNA or gDNA that made up the material.

The CDR3 runs to 13 residues. Germline V gene data show CDR1 as MNHEY and CDR2 as SVGAGI. Trimming cost V 3 bases and J 1 base, with 6 bases left between them. Authors' methods: Quantification of nucleated cells was approximated via reference gene primer amplification. Libraries were prepared by immunoSEQ multiplex PCR; TCRdb keeps only in-frame clonotypes and omits some of them. V and J calls plus clone size are reproduced from that table; the DNA served to infer D and trimming. The sample lists 110,000 to 150,000 clones; more than 75% were seen once. Source material: peripheral blood. The chain is built from TRBV6-5 and TRBJ1-1; D is ambiguous. This clonotype was sampled from a man older than 75 with acute or convalescent COVID-19. CDR3 nucleotide sequence: TGTGCCAGCAGTTATACAAGGAACACTGAAGCTTTCTTT. Translated, it gives CASSYTRNTEAFF.